This entry lists 10 T cell receptor beta chains sequenced from one sample in a study of blood T cell repertoires in COVID-19. Produced via immunoSEQ multiplex PCR; TCRdb's table is partial and in-frame only. The table includes 250,000 or so clones, about 83% detected once. Sequencing input: peripheral blood. Source of these receptors: a human donor in a cohort sampled during active COVID-19.

The CDR3 loop reads CASSLGSLAGGGNEQFF. Here the CDR3 DNA reads TGCGCCAGCAGCTTGGGGTCCTTAGCGGGAGGCGGCAATGAGCAGTTCTTC. The rearrangement links TRBV5-1 to TRBJ2-1; TRBD2 matches at 10 bases. Trimming at V came to 0 bases and at J to 6 bases, leaving 9 bases not matched to a gene. Germline-derived CDR1 and CDR2 are SGHRS and YFSETQ. This CDR3 contains 17 residues.

The rearrangement joins TRBV25-1 to TRBJ2-1; TRBD1 matches at 8 bases. CDR3 size: 17 residues. V shed 4 bases, J shed 4 bases, and the junction held 12 bases outside the gene matches. The V gene's germline CDR1 is MGHDK and CDR2 SYGVNS. The CDR3 bases are TGTGCCAGCAGTGCATACAAGAGGACAGGGTATTACAATGAGCAGTTCTTC. Protein product: CASSAYKRTGYYNEQFF.

The rearrangement uses TRBV24-1 and TRBJ2-5; 9 nucleotides agree with TRBD1. CDR3 length equals 15 residues. The V gene's germline CDR1 is KGHDR and CDR2 SFDVKD. The V segment lost 5 bases and the J segment 4 bases; nucleotides outside the gene matches: 7. In nucleotides, the CDR3 is TGTGCCACCAGTGCCACAGGACAGGGGAGAGAGACCCAGTACTTC. Its translation: CATSATGQGRETQYF.

This chain connects TRBV3-1 (or the pseudogene TRBV3-2) to TRBJ2-1; no firm D call. CDR3 length: 15 residues. CDR1 is LGHDT and CDR2 is YNNKEL in the germline V gene (reference sequence). The V end was cut by 0 bases, the J end by 6 bases, with 12 bases between. In nucleotides, the CDR3 is TGTGCCAGCAGCCAAGAACTTTCAGGATTCAATGAGCAGTTCTTC. Its protein product is CASSQELSGFNEQFF.

The chain uses TRBV4-1 and TRBJ1-2; 8 bases map to TRBD1. Germline CDR1 and CDR2: MGHRA and YSYEKL. The CDR3 has 17 residues. Trimming cost V 0 bases and J 3 bases; bases outside gene matches: 9. CDR3 amino acids: CASSQEVTGVVHYGYTF. In DNA, the CDR3 is TGCGCCAGCAGCCAAGAGGTGACAGGGGTTGTTCACTATGGCTACACCTTC.

This chain joins TRBV7-9 and TRBJ1-4; 8 bases are shared with TRBD1. Germline CDR1 SEHNR, CDR2 FQNEAQ (reference sequence). The CDR3 spans 14 residues. The V gene end was trimmed by 1 base and the J gene end by 7 bases; junction bases not matched to a gene: 2. The CDR3: CASSLGGQGEKLFF. The CDR3 DNA reads as TGTGCCAGCAGCTTAGGAGGACAGGGTGAAAAACTGTTTTTT.

Here the CDR3 reads CASSEGTSGISYEQYF. CDR3 bases: TGCGCCAGCAGTGAAGGGACTAGCGGAATCTCCTACGAGCAGTACTTC. The chain is built from TRBV10-1 and TRBJ2-7; 11 bases agree with TRBD2. Germline assignment: CDR1 WNHNN and CDR2 SYGVQD (reference sequence). This CDR3 has 16 amino acids. V lost 3 bases, J lost 0 bases, and 4 bases stayed unmatched.

The chain joins TRBV12-3 or TRBV12-4 to TRBJ2-7; D is perhaps TRBD2 (5 bases). Trimming stripped 7 bases from V and 1 base from J, with 11 bases between. The CDR3 covers 13 residues. CDR3 DNA: TGTGCCAGCACATCCTCGGGGTCCTACGAGCAGTACTTC. Translated: CASTSSGSYEQYF.

The chain has TRBV3-1 (or the pseudogene TRBV3-2) and TRBJ2-3; TRBD2 agrees at 10 bases. This CDR3 region has 16 residues. CDR1 and CDR2 from the germline V gene are LGHDT and YNNKEL (reference sequence). V lost 3 bases and J lost 6; bases outside the gene matches: 9. CDR3 residues: CASSQVAGGRSDTQYF. In DNA form, the CDR3 reads TGTGCCAGCAGCCAGGTAGCGGGGGGACGCTCGGATACGCAGTATTTT.

This chain links TRBV28 with TRBJ2-7, with 7 bases identical to TRBD2. Germline CDR1 and CDR2: MDHEN and SYDVKM. Trimming cost V 7 bases and J 0 bases; bases outside gene matches: 12. The CDR3 is made up of 16 amino acids. CDR3 sequence (DNA): TGTGCCAGCACCAAAACAAAGCGGGGAGGCTCCTACGAGCAGTACTTC. Translation: CASTKTKRGGSYEQYF.